The subject of this entry is one T cell receptor (beta chain). CDR3 size: 17 residues. V dropped 5 bases and J dropped 2 bases, with 21 bases sitting between them. CDR1 is SGHAT, CDR2 FQNNGV, per germline. The entry originates in a study of blood T cell repertoires in COVID-19. TCRdb's table, derived via immunoSEQ multiplex PCR, lists solely in-frame clones and lacks some. The repertoire includes some 200,000 clones, 84% of them detected once, and roughly 6.9% sits in the top ten. Researchers sorted participants into cohorts using their self-reported clinical history. The source is a man between 40 and 49 years old who had recovered from COVID-19. The sequenced material came from PBMCs or T cells enriched from blood (not recorded which). The chain couples TRBV11-2 to TRBJ2-5; TRBD2 might be the D (7 bases). The CDR3 sequence: CASSGDRGASLQETQYF. Here the CDR3 DNA reads TGTGCCAGCAGCGGGGATCGGGGGGCCTCCTTACAAGAGACCCAGTACTTC.